The present TCR beta chain was sequenced within a study of graft-versus-host responses after intestinal transplantation. A word on this clone: The antigen is unknown. This sample includes further DNA sequences coding for the same CDR3.

Assay used: immunoSEQ multiplex PCR; TCRdb lists only in-frame clones, some missing. This table has 81,000 or so clones, roughly 93% appearing once. The specimen was unstimulated CD8+ T cells sorted from spleen or lymph node cells, collected before transplant. The TCR was taken from a human donor who was the organ donor for an intestinal transplant.

The CDR3 nucleotides are TGCGCCAGCAGCTTGGGACAGGGGGGATTGGTGAACACTGAAGCTTTCTTT. Protein product: CASSLGQGGLVNTEAFF. The chain has TRBV5-1 and TRBJ1-1, with TRBD1 identical over 9 bases. This CDR3 comprises 17 residues. From germline, CDR1 is SGHRS and CDR2 YFSETQ. The V and J ends lost 0 bases and 0 bases, in that order; junction bases with no gene match: 6.